Sequencing of this T cell receptor beta chain was carried out in a study of blood T cell repertoires in COVID-19. Study summary: The samples span acute and convalescent COVID-19 from the United States, Italy and Spain.

CDR3 length: 16 residues. Germline lookup yields CDR1 GTSNPN and CDR2 SVGIG (reference sequence). Trimming stripped 1 base from V and 3 bases from J, with 15 bases between. Original processing methods: Reference gene primer amplification gave estimated nucleated cell counts. Profiled with immunoSEQ multiplex PCR; TCRdb holds only in-frame clones, not every one. V and J calls and clone size are given by that table; D and trimming were obtained from the DNA. The sample has 80,000 to 90,000 clones, around 88% seen once. The receptor comes from a man aged 55 to 70 with acute or convalescent COVID-19. The V gene is TRBV30, the J gene TRBJ1-4, with a possible D match to TRBD1 (5 bases). Sequences were obtained from peripheral blood. The chain's CDR3 is CAWSEGGTVPNEKLFF. CDR3 sequence (DNA): TGTGCCTGGAGTGAGGGAGGGACCGTGCCTAATGAAAAACTGTTTTTT.